Shown below are 32 T cell receptor beta chains from a single sample sequenced in a study of blood T cells in healthy people across ages. A J-beta primer mix and a sample-barcoded 5' primer were used in a second PCR of roughly 6 to 12 cycles. TCRdb re-called the 5' RACE reads with MiXCR, one entry per CDR3 protein. The data show about 930,000 distinct CDR3 sequences, approximately 32% seen once. Another study also made use of these data, one on T cells of mothers and their children.

The source material was blood. The origin of the receptors is a middle-aged woman in good health.

V and J are TRBV5-1 and TRBJ2-1; D not resolved. The germline CDR1 and CDR2 sequences are SGHRS and YFSETQ. Trimming took 0 bases from V and 13 from J, leaving 14 bases between them. This CDR3 has 13 amino acids. The CDR3 DNA follows: TGCGCCAGCAGCTTGGGTAGGGAAGAGACCCAGTTCTTC. Translating it yields CASSLGREETQFF.

In regard to this clonotype: Since a much larger clone is just one base distant, this may be a read error. The chain is built from TRBV6-1 and TRBJ2-7; a possible D gene is TRBD1 (6 bases). V lost 7 bases, J lost 4 bases, and 8 bases lay in between. Germline-derived CDR1 and CDR2 are MNHNS and SASEGT. The CDR3 totals 11 residues. Here the CDR3 reads CASMTGYEQYF. CDR3 DNA sequence: TGTGCCAGCATGACAGGATACGAGCAGTACTTC.

The V call is TRBV4-1, the J call TRBJ2-7, with D unclear. The length of the CDR3 is 14 residues. Trimming cost V 0 bases and J 2 bases, with 8 bases left between them. Germline V lookup: CDR1 MGHRA, CDR2 YSYEKL. The CDR3 coding sequence is TGCGCCAGCAGCCAAGAATTTCGGGCCTACGAGCAGTACTTC. Its translation: CASSQEFRAYEQYF.

This chain uses TRBV4-1 with TRBJ2-7; TRBD2 matches 8 bases. J gave up 7 bases and V 1 base, and 12 bases lay outside the gene matches. Germline V gene lookup returns CDR1 MGHRA and CDR2 YSYEKL. CDR3 length: 16 amino acids. The CDR3 DNA reads TGCGCCAGCAGCCAAGCTAACCTGGTTGCTAGCGGGGAGCAGTACTTC. Its translation is CASSQANLVASGEQYF.

This clonotype was observed many times. V gene TRBV29-1 combines with J gene TRBJ2-5; D gene uncertain. From germline, CDR1 is SQVTM and CDR2 ANQGSEA. V dropped 5 bases and J dropped 0 bases, with 7 bases sitting between them. The CDR3 is 12 residues long. For the CDR3, the DNA is TGCAGCGTTCGGGCAGACCAAGAGACCCAGTACTTC. Translation: CSVRADQETQYF.

This clonotype has ten or more counts. The chain recombines TRBV7-2 with TRBJ2-4; 10 bases fit TRBD1. This CDR3 has 16 residues. Germline assignment: CDR1 SGHTA and CDR2 FQGNSA. J was trimmed by 6 bases and V by 6 bases; bases with no gene match: 11. For the CDR3, the DNA is TGTGCCAGCAGACCGACAGGGGGCACCGCAGGAAACATTCAGTACTTC. It yields the protein CASRPTGGTAGNIQYF.

The chain is built from TRBV19 and TRBJ1-5, with D tentatively TRBD1 (5 bases). The CDR3 sequence is 13 residues long. Germline assignment: CDR1 LNHDA and CDR2 SQIVND (reference sequence). Trimming removed 6 bases at V and 5 bases at J, with 11 bases between. In DNA, the CDR3 is TGTGCCAGTAGCACGGACATTTATCAGCCCCAGCATTTT. It specifies CASSTDIYQPQHF.

This clonotype was recorded a few times. The CDR3 is CASSQGGGGDTQYF. DNA for the CDR3: TGTGCCAGCAGCCAAGGAGGGGGAGGAGATACGCAGTATTTT. This rearrangement joins TRBV3-1 to TRBJ2-3, with D perhaps matching TRBD1 or TRBD2 (6 bases each). Trimming cost V 1 base and J 5 bases, with 10 bases left between them. Germline-derived CDR1 and CDR2 are LGHDT and YNNKEL (reference sequence). The CDR3 is 14 amino acids.

This clonotype has just a few counts. The gene calls are TRBV7-2 and TRBJ2-1; 8 bases are shared with TRBD2. The CDR3 consists of 15 residues. J lost 7 bases, V lost 7 bases, and 12 bases had no gene match. From germline, CDR1 is SGHTA and CDR2 FQGNSA. This chain's CDR3 is CASNPRRGAKNEQFF. CDR3 bases: TGTGCCAGCAACCCCCGGCGGGGGGCGAAGAATGAGCAGTTCTTC. Full variable domain (rest looked up from reference TRBV7-2 and TRBJ2-1): GAGVSQSPSNKVTEKGKDVELRCDPISGHTALYWYRQSLGQGLEFLIYFQGNSAPDKSGLPSDRFSAERTGGSVSTLTIQRTQQEDSAVYLCASNPRRGAKNEQFFGPGTRLTVL.

The chain couples TRBV18 to TRBJ1-1; D gene unclear. Germline-derived CDR1 and CDR2 are KGHSH and LQKENI. The V end lost 6 bases, the J end lost 0 bases, and 14 bases lay between the germline ends. The CDR3 consists of 15 residues. Written as DNA, the CDR3 is TGTGCCAGCTCTATTACTTCAGAAGTGAACACTGAAGCTTTCTTT. It codes for CASSITSEVNTEAFF.

This chain connects TRBV5-1 to TRBJ1-1, with D hard to call. Trimming removed 5 bases from V and 8 bases from J, with 19 bases in between. The CDR3 is 14 amino acids. Germline assignment: CDR1 SGHRS and CDR2 YFSETQ. CDR3 region: CASSYAGAQAEAFF. The CDR3 DNA reads TGCGCCAGCAGTTACGCGGGTGCCCAGGCCGAAGCTTTCTTT.

Concerning this clonotype itself: Possible read error: a much larger clone is one base away. This chain links TRBV18 with TRBJ2-5; 8 nucleotides match TRBD1. The J call may be mistaken, given a closer DNA end match to TRBJ2-1. There are 15 residues in the CDR3. Germline CDR1 and CDR2: KGHSH and LQKENI. CDR3 sequence (DNA): TGTGCCAGCTCGCCTACAGGGGGTGGCCAAGAGACCCAGTTCTTC. It codes for CASSPTGGGQETQFF.

This clonotype was found a few times. The V call is TRBV5-1, the J call TRBJ1-1; D not certain. With 6 bases removed from V and 6 bases from J, the gap between germline ends came to 18 bases. This CDR3 comprises 14 residues. CDR1 is SGHRS, CDR2 YFSETQ, per germline. The CDR3 loop reads CASKRQSGYSEAFF. The CDR3 nucleotides read TGCGCCAGCAAACGCCAGTCGGGATACTCTGAAGCTTTCTTT.

The sample holds a few counts of this clonotype. The chain carries TRBV4-1 and TRBJ1-2; TRBD1 matches 8 bases. CDR3 length: 14 amino acids. Germline CDR1 reads MGHRA; CDR2 reads YSYEKL. The V gene end was trimmed by 0 bases and the J gene end by 4 bases; junction bases not matched to a gene: 1. CDR3: CASSQEQGGYGYTF. For the CDR3, the DNA is TGCGCCAGCAGCCAAGAACAGGGGGGCTATGGCTACACCTTC.

This clonotype has only a few counts. The chain links TRBV7-9 to TRBJ2-1; TRBD1 might be the D (6 bases). The V end was cut by 0 bases, the J end by 6 bases, with 9 bases between. Germline V lookup: CDR1 SEHNR, CDR2 FQNEAQ (reference sequence). The CDR3 is 14 amino acids. The CDR3 nucleotides are TGTGCCAGCAGCTTAGCGACAGGTCCCAATGAGCAGTTCTTC. It yields the protein CASSLATGPNEQFF.

Concerning this clonotype: Just one base apart from a much larger clone, this may be a read error. The chain recombines TRBV20-1 with TRBJ2-7; 7 bases agree with TRBD1. This CDR3 is built from 13 residues. After removal of 7 bases from V and 0 bases from J, the junction contained 6 bases not matched to a gene. Germline CDR1 is DFQATT and CDR2 is SNEGSKA (reference sequence). The chain's CDR3 is CSVRRDSSYEQYF. The CDR3 coding sequence is TGCAGTGTGCGCCGGGACAGCTCCTACGAGCAGTACTTC.

There are many counts of this clonotype. The chain couples TRBV29-1 to TRBJ2-3; tentative D call: TRBD1 (6 bases). Germline V gene data show CDR1 as SQVTM and CDR2 as ANQGSEA. CDR3 length equals 14 residues. V was pared by 8 bases and J by 8 bases, with 23 bases between. The CDR3 sequence is CSIVGAGYLVTQYF. In DNA form, the CDR3 reads TGCAGCATTGTGGGGGCAGGATACCTTGTTACGCAGTATTTT.

The V and J genes are TRBV7-2 and TRBJ1-1; D is uncertain. The germline V and J ends were trimmed by 0 bases and 3 bases, with 14 bases remaining between them. Germline V lookup: CDR1 SGHTA, CDR2 FQGNSA. This CDR3 region has 16 residues. CDR3 in amino acids: CASSLAFQVEDTEAFF. CDR3 bases: TGTGCCAGCAGCTTAGCGTTCCAGGTGGAAGACACTGAAGCTTTCTTT.

A word on this clonotype: Since the CDR3 does not end with the conserved phenylalanine or tryptophan, this likely comes from a read error. V and J are TRBV7-9 and TRBJ1-2, with D tentatively TRBD1 (5 bases). The germline CDR1 and CDR2 sequences are SEHNR and FQNEAQ (reference sequence). The CDR3 is made up of 13 amino acids. Between the trimmed V and J ends, which lost 3 bases and 8 bases, there was a span of 13 bases. CDR3 sequence reads: CASSLDTVGGYTL. The CDR3 nucleotides are TGTGCCAGCAGCTTGGACACGGTCGGGGGCTACACCCTC.

This clonotype was seen a handful of times. This chain uses TRBV4-2 with TRBJ2-3; TRBD1 aligns across 8 bases. Germline V gene data show CDR1 as LGHNA and CDR2 as YNFKEQ. The V and J ends lost 3 bases and 3 bases, in that order; junction bases with no gene match: 2. The CDR3 length is 14 residues. CDR3 sequence: CASSQGQATDTQYF. The CDR3 DNA reads TGTGCCAGCAGCCAGGGACAGGCAACAGATACGCAGTATTTT.

The V gene is TRBV7-2, the J gene TRBJ2-1, with unresolved D. This CDR3 has 15 residues. Deletions cut 5 bases from V and 7 bases from J, with 18 bases between. The germline V gene has CDR1 SGHTA and CDR2 FQGNSA. In nucleotides, the CDR3 is TGTGCCAGCAGCGATTATATGGGTGTGGGGAATGAGCAGTTCTTC. Its translation: CASSDYMGVGNEQFF.

This clonotype has ten or more counts. J is TRBJ2-7 and V is TRBV7-6; D gene unclear. Germline V CDR1 and CDR2: SGHVS, FNYEAQ. Trimming took 2 bases from V and 4 from J, leaving 12 bases between them. CDR3 length: 14 residues. CDR3 sequence: CASSLMQALYEQYF. The CDR3 DNA is TGTGCCAGCAGCTTAATGCAGGCCCTATACGAGCAGTACTTC.

The chain combines TRBV5-5 with TRBJ1-2; no clear D. CDR1 SGHKS and CDR2 YYEKEE come from the germline V gene (reference sequence). The CDR3 loop spans 13 amino acids. Deletions cut 0 bases from V and 9 bases from J, with 12 bases between. As DNA, the CDR3 is TGTGCCAGCAGCTTGGTTACAGCGTATAGCTACACCTTC. Its translation is CASSLVTAYSYTF.

The gene calls are TRBV14 and TRBJ2-7, with unresolved D. CDR3 length: 13 amino acids. Germline-derived CDR1 and CDR2 are SGHDN and FVKESK. V was pared by 4 bases and J by 3 bases, with 10 bases between. This CDR3 is CASSPNVFYEQYF. In DNA, the CDR3 is TGTGCCAGCAGCCCGAATGTATTCTACGAGCAGTACTTC.

This clonotype was picked up many times. The chain employs TRBV10-3 and TRBJ2-7; D is unresolved. V was trimmed by 2 bases and J by 5 bases, leaving 10 bases between them. From germline, CDR1 is ENHRY and CDR2 SYGVKD. CDR3 length: 13 amino acids. CDR3 in DNA: TGTGCCATCAGTGAGCCGAATCCGGACGAGCAGTACTTC. It yields the protein CAISEPNPDEQYF.

V usage is TRBV7-3 and J usage is TRBJ2-1; TRBD2 agrees at 9 bases. Germline-derived CDR1 and CDR2 are SGHTA and FQGTGA. V lost 5 bases, J lost 6 bases, and 8 bases stayed unmatched. The CDR3 totals 15 residues. The CDR3 loop reads CASSGQTSGTNEQFF. CDR3 in DNA: TGTGCCAGCAGCGGGCAGACTAGCGGAACCAATGAGCAGTTCTTC.

The rearrangement links TRBV2 to TRBJ1-2, with D hard to call. The CDR3 is 11 amino acids. V was cut by 6 bases and J by 5 bases, with 7 bases left in between. Per germline, CDR1 SNHLY and CDR2 FYNNEI. CDR3 region: CASSVLYGYTF. The CDR3 nucleotides read TGTGCCAGCAGCGTCCTATATGGCTACACCTTC. The complete variable domain, with remaining parts taken from reference TRBV2 and TRBJ1-2, reads EPEVTQTPSHQVTQMGQEVILRCVPISNHLYFYWYRQILGQKVEFLVSFYNNEISEKSEIFDDQFSVERPDGSNFTLKIRSTKLEDSAMYFCASSVLYGYTFGSGTRLTVV.

This clonotype was recorded many times. The chain couples TRBV6-2 or TRBV6-3 to TRBJ2-3; the D is unclear. Germline CDR1 reads MNHEY; CDR2 reads SVGEGT. The germline V and J ends were trimmed by 8 bases and 7 bases, with 19 bases remaining between them. The CDR3 is made up of 14 amino acids. CDR3 in amino acids: CASSRVLSSNTQYF. For the CDR3, the DNA is TGTGCCAGCTCCCGGGTTTTGAGTAGCAATACGCAGTATTTT.

Note on this clonotype: Compared with germline, one end of the junction differs, possibly owing to a read error. This chain links TRBV12-3 or TRBV12-4 with TRBJ2-7, with a possible D match to TRBD1 (5 bases). The CDR3 is 20 residues long. CDR3: CASSLIGRGLGVWGSYKQYF. The CDR3 DNA sequence: TGTGCCAGCAGTTTAATTGGTAGGGGCCTTGGGGTGTGGGGCTCCTACAAGCAGTACTTC.

This clonotype was observed a single time. J is TRBJ2-5 and V is TRBV7-2, with D perhaps assigned TRBD1 or TRBD2 (5 bases each). Germline V gene data show CDR1 as SGHTA and CDR2 as FQGNSA. CDR3 length: 15 amino acids. V lost 5 bases, J lost 2 bases, and 15 bases lay in between. The CDR3 here is CASSPLGVRQETQYF. In nucleotides, the CDR3 is TGTGCCAGCAGCCCCCTGGGGGTAAGACAAGAGACCCAGTACTTC.

V is TRBV4-1 and J is TRBJ2-1, with TRBD1 matching over 8 bases. The germline V gene encodes CDR1 MGHRA and CDR2 YSYEKL. The CDR3 extends over 18 amino acids. J lost 4 bases, V lost 2 bases, and 13 bases had no gene match. The CDR3 DNA is TGCGCCAGCAGCCAAAGCCTTACAGGGGGGAGACTATACAATGAGCAGTTCTTC. This sequence encodes CASSQSLTGGRLYNEQFF.

The chain employs TRBV7-8 and TRBJ2-7, with TRBD2 as a possible D gene (5 bases). Trimming took off 2 bases at V and 2 bases at J, with 10 bases between the two ends. CDR1 and CDR2 (germline): SGHVS, FQNEAQ. The CDR3 runs to 14 residues. CDR3 residues: CASSLWVGTYEQYF. CDR3 nucleotides: TGTGCCAGCAGCTTATGGGTCGGGACCTACGAGCAGTACTTC.